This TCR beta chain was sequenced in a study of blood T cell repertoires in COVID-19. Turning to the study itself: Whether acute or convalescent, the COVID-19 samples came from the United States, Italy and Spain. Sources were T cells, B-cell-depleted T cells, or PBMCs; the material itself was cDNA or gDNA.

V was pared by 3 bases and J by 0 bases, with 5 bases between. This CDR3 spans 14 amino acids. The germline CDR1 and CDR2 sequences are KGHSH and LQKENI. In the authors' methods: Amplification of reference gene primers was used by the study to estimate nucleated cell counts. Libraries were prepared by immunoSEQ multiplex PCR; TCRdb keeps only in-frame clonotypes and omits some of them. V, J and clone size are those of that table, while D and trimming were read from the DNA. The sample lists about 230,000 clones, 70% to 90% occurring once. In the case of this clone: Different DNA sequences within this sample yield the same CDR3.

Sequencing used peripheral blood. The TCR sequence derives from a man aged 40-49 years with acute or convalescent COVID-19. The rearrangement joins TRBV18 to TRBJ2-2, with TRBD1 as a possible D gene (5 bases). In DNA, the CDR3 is TGTGCCAGCTCACCGGACACGAACACCGGGGAGCTGTTTTTT. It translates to CASSPDTNTGELFF.